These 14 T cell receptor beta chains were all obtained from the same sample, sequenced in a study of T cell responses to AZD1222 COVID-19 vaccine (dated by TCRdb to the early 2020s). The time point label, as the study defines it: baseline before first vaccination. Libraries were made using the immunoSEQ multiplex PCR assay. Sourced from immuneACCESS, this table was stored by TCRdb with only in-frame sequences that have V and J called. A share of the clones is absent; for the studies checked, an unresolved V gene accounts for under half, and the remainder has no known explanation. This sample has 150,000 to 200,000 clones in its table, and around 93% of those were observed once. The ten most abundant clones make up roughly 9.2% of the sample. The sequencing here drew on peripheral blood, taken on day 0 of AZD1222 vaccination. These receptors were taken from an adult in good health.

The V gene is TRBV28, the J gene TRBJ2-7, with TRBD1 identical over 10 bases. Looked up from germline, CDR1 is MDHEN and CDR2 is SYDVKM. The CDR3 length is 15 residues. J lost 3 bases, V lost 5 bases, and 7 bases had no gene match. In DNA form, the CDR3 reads TGTGCCAGCAGTGATACCGGGACAGGGGACTACGAGCAGTACTTC. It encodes CASSDTGTGDYEQYF.

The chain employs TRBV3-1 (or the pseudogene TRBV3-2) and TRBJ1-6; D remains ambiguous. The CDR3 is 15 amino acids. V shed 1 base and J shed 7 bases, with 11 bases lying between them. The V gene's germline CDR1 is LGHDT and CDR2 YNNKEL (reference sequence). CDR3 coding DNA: TGTGCCAGCAGCCAAGCGGGCCTACAGAATTCACCCCTCCACTTT. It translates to CASSQAGLQNSPLHF.

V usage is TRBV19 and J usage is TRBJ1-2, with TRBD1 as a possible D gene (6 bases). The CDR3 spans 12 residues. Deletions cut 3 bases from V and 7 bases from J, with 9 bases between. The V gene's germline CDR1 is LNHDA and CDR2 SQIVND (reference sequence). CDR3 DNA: TGTGCCAGTAGTATGTTGACAGGTGGCTACACCTTC. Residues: CASSMLTGGYTF.

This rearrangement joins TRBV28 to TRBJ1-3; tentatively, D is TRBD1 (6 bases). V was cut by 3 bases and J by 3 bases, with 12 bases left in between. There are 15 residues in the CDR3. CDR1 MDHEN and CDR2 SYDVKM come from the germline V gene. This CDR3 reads CASSFLQGSGNTIYF. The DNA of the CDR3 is TGTGCCAGCAGTTTTCTACAGGGAAGTGGAAACACCATATATTTT.

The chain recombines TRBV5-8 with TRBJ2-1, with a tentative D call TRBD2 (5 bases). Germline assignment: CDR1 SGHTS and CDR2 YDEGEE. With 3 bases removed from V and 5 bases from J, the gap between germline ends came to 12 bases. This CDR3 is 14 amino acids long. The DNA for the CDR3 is TGTGCCAGCAGCTCCAGACGGGGAAACAATGAGCAGTTCTTC. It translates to CASSSRRGNNEQFF. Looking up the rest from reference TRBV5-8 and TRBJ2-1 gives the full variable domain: EAGVTQSPTHLIKTRGQQATLRCSPISGHTSVYWYQQALGLGLQFLLWYDEGEERNRGNFPPRFSGRQFPNYSSELNVNALELEDSALYLCASSSRRGNNEQFFGPGTRLTVL.

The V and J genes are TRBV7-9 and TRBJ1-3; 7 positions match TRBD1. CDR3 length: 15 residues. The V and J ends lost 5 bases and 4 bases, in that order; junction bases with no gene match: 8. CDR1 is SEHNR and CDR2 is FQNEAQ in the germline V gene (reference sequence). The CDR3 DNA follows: TGTGCCAGCAGCATGAGGGACAGCGGGGGAAACACCATATATTTT. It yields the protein CASSMRDSGGNTIYF. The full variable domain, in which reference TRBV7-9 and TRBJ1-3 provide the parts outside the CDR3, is DTGVSQNPRHKITKRGQNVTFRCDPISEHNRLYWYRQTLGQGPEFLTYFQNEAQLEKSRLLSDRFSAERPKGSFSTLEIQRTEQGDSAMYLCASSMRDSGGNTIYFGEGSWLTVV.

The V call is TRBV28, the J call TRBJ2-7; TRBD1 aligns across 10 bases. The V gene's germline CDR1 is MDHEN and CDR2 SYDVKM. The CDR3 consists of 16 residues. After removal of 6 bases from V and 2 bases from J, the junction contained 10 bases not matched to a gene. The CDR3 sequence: CASRSAGTGVPYEQYF. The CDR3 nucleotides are TGTGCCAGCAGATCGGCCGGGACAGGGGTCCCCTACGAGCAGTACTTC.

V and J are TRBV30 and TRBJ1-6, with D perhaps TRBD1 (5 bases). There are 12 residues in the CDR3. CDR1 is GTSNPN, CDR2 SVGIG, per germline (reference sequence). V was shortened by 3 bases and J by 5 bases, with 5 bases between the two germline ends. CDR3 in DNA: TGTGCCTGGAGAGGGGATAATTCACCCCTCCACTTT. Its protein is CAWRGDNSPLHF.

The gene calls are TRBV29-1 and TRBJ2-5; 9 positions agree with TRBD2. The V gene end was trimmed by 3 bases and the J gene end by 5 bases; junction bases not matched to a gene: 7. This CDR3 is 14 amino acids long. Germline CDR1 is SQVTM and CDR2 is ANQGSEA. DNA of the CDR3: TGCAGCGTTGATTCTTCTAGCGGGATGGAGACCCAGTACTTC. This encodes CSVDSSSGMETQYF.

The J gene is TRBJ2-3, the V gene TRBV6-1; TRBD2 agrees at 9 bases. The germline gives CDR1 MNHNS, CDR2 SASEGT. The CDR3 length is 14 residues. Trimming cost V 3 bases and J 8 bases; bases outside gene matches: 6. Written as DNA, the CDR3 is TGTGCCAGCAGTGAGCGGGAGGGCCGGTTTACGCAGTATTTT. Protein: CASSEREGRFTQYF.

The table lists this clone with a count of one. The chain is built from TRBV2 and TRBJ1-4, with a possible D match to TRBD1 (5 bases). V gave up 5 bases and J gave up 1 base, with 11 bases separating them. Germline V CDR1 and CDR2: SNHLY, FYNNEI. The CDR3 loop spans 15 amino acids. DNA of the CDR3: TGTGCCAGCAGTTTTAGAAGGGGAACTAATGAAAAACTGTTTTTT. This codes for CASSFRRGTNEKLFF. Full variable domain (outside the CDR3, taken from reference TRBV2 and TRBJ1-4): EPEVTQTPSHQVTQMGQEVILRCVPISNHLYFYWYRQILGQKVEFLVSFYNNEISEKSEIFDDQFSVERPDGSNFTLKIRSTKLEDSAMYFCASSFRRGTNEKLFFGSGTQLSVL.

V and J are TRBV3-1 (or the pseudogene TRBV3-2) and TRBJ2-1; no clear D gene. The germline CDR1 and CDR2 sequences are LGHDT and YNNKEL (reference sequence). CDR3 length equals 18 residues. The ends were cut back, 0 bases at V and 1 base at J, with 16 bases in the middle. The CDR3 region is CASSQDFPGLASYNEQFF. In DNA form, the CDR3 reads TGTGCCAGCAGCCAAGATTTTCCGGGCCTCGCGTCCTACAATGAGCAGTTCTTC.

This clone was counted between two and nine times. CDR3 loop: CASRAYGTANTGELFF. DNA of the CDR3: TGTGCCAGCAGGGCTTACGGGACGGCGAACACCGGGGAGCTGTTTTTT. This chain links TRBV27 with TRBJ2-2; either TRBD1 or TRBD2 may supply D (5 bases each). The CDR3 is made up of 16 amino acids. The germline V gene has CDR1 MNHEY and CDR2 SMNVEV (reference sequence). V was trimmed by 6 bases and J by 0 bases, leaving 14 bases between them.

CDR3 bases: TGTGCCAGCAGTTTCGGGGGGAACACTGAAGCTTTCTTT. It specifies CASSFGGNTEAFF. V usage is TRBV28 and J usage is TRBJ1-1; weak D call: TRBD1 (5 bases). V shed 3 bases and J shed 1 base, with 6 bases lying between them. Germline CDR1 is MDHEN and CDR2 is SYDVKM. The CDR3 runs 13 residues.